The 15 T cell receptor beta chains below were found in one sample sequenced in a study of regulatory T cells in long-lasting Graves disease. Libraries of TCR beta came from iRepertoire HTBI primers plus Arm-PCR of CDR3 regions. From the multiplex PCR reads, TCRdb called clonotypes with MiXCR, one entry per CDR3 protein. The data hold roughly 300,000 distinct CDR3 sequences, with roughly a fifth observed a single time. Noted time point: persistent/refractory GD, antithyroid drugs over 5 years with positive TRAb. PBMC RNA served as the TCR library source. Sequenced material: peripheral blood mononuclear cells (PBMCs), taken when the disease was refractory, from a patient treated with antithyroid drugs. The source is a female donor with Graves disease.

At least ten counts were recorded for this clonotype. The J gene is TRBJ2-7, the V gene TRBV11-2, with D perhaps matching TRBD1 or TRBD2 (5 bases each). Looked up from germline, CDR1 is SGHAT and CDR2 is FQNNGV. This CDR3 spans 11 amino acids. V shed 4 bases and J shed 6 bases, with 7 bases lying between them. The CDR3 DNA reads as TGTGCCAGCAGCTGGGGGAGCGAGCAGTACTTC. This translates into CASSWGSEQYF.

In its sample, this clonotype was seen many times. An end of the junction does not agree with germline; a read error may underlie this. The chain is built from TRBV5-1 and TRBJ2-7; D gene uncertain. The CDR3 is made up of 12 amino acids. Germline values: CDR1 SGHRS, CDR2 YFSETQ. The CDR3 here is CASSFDGYEQYF. CDR3 sequence (DNA): TGTGCCAGCAGCTTTGATGGCTACGAGCAGTACTTC.

This clonotype was seen repeatedly, ten times or more. This chain links TRBV19 with TRBJ1-2; a weak D match, TRBD1 (5 bases). The germline CDR1 and CDR2 sequences are LNHDA and SQIVND (reference sequence). V was cut by 10 bases and J by 3 bases, with 15 bases left in between. The CDR3 covers 13 residues. CDR3 loop: CATTSRGDYGYTF. DNA of the CDR3: TGTGCCACTACCTCGCGGGGGGACTATGGCTACACCTTC.

The sample holds a few counts of this clonotype. This chain links TRBV6-5 with TRBJ2-2; D is unresolved. V was pared by 2 bases and J by 5 bases, with 12 bases between. CDR1 and CDR2 from the germline V gene are MNHEY and SVGAGI. CDR3 length equals 15 residues. CDR3 loop: CASSYVVIGTGELFF. The CDR3 region has the DNA TGTGCCAGCAGTTACGTCGTAATAGGGACCGGGGAGCTGTTTTTT.

This chain uses TRBV20-1 with TRBJ2-7, with 9 bases fitting TRBD2. The V gene's germline CDR1 is DFQATT and CDR2 SNEGSKA (reference sequence). V dropped 8 bases and J dropped 3; count of bases not matched to a gene: 23. The CDR3 totals 18 residues. The CDR3 loop reads CSIPGDSGSPGDGYEQYF. The CDR3 nucleotides read TGCAGTATCCCTGGCGATAGCGGGAGTCCTGGGGATGGCTACGAGCAGTACTTC.

This clonotype was counted many times. The V and J genes are TRBV28 and TRBJ1-2; 8 bases line up with TRBD1. Germline assignment: CDR1 MDHEN and CDR2 SYDVKM. The length of the CDR3 is 18 residues. The V and J ends lost 2 bases and 2 bases, in that order; junction bases with no gene match: 13. DNA of the CDR3: TGTGCCAGCAGTTTAGTTTACAGGGGGGAACAGTGGAACTATGGCTACACCTTC. Translated: CASSLVYRGEQWNYGYTF.

V usage is TRBV6-2 or TRBV6-3 and J usage is TRBJ1-5; a weak D match, TRBD1 (6 bases). The ends were cut back, 0 bases at V and 9 bases at J, with 15 bases in the middle. Looked up from germline, CDR1 is MNHEY and CDR2 is SVGEGT. This CDR3 has 15 residues. This CDR3 is CASSYSTGVHRPQHF. The CDR3 DNA sequence: TGTGCCAGCAGTTACTCGACAGGAGTACATCGGCCCCAGCATTTT.

The chain has TRBV28 and TRBJ2-7; D remains ambiguous. Trimming pared 1 base from V and 3 bases from J, leaving 7 bases between. CDR3 size: 13 residues. The germline CDR1 and CDR2 sequences are MDHEN and SYDVKM. The CDR3 nucleotides are TGTGCCAGCAGTTTATTAGGCCTCTACGAGCAGTACTTC. This encodes CASSLLGLYEQYF. The variable domain in full, with the rest retrieved from reference TRBV28 and TRBJ2-7, is DVKVTQSSRYLVKRTGEKVFLECVQDMDHENMFWYRQDPGLGLRLIYFSYDVKMKEKGDIPEGYSVSREKKERFSLILESASTNQTSMYLCASSLLGLYEQYFGPGTRLTVT.

This clonotype has only a few counts. The chain recombines TRBV9 with TRBJ2-7, with 7 bases matching TRBD2. The CDR3 sequence is 12 residues long. Germline V gene sequence: CDR1 SGDLS, CDR2 YYNGEE. The junction had 1 base not matched to a gene; V was cut back by 3 bases and J by 4 bases. Here the CDR3 DNA reads TGTGCCAGCAGCGGGGGAGGGTACGAGCAGTACTTC. This gives the protein CASSGGGYEQYF.

This clonotype has only a few counts. The V call is TRBV7-9, the J call TRBJ2-5; tentatively, D is TRBD1 (6 bases). The germline CDR1 and CDR2 sequences are SEHNR and FQNEAQ (reference sequence). Trimming shortened V by 6 bases and J by 5 bases, and 19 bases separated the two germline ends. The CDR3 sequence is 15 residues long. The CDR3 spells CASSHSRDNRETQYF. The CDR3 bases are TGTGCCAGCAGTCACTCCCGGGACAATAGGGAGACCCAGTACTTC.

This clonotype occurred many times. The chain links TRBV7-9 to TRBJ1-2, with D uncertain. Germline V lookup: CDR1 SEHNR, CDR2 FQNEAQ (reference sequence). V shed 2 bases and J shed 4 bases, with 8 bases lying between them. There are 13 residues in the CDR3. CDR3 nucleotide sequence: TGTGCCAGCAGCTTATCCGGGATCTATGGCTACACCTTC. Its protein product is CASSLSGIYGYTF.

At least ten counts were recorded for this clonotype. This chain uses TRBV12-3 or TRBV12-4 with TRBJ1-2; possibly TRBD1 for D (6 bases). The V end lost 1 base, the J end lost 4 bases, and 7 bases lay between the germline ends. The length of the CDR3 is 13 residues. The CDR3 loop reads CASSLDRVYGYTF. CDR3 nucleotides: TGTGCCAGCAGTTTAGACAGGGTCTATGGCTACACCTTC.

This clonotype was counted only a few times. The chain is built from TRBV7-2 and TRBJ1-1; tentatively, D is TRBD1 (6 bases). Germline-derived CDR1 and CDR2 are SGHTA and FQGNSA. Deletions cut 5 bases from V and 2 bases from J, with 12 bases between. The CDR3 extends over 14 amino acids. CDR3 DNA: TGTGCCAGCAGCCCACAGGGTATCAACACTGAAGCTTTCTTT. This encodes CASSPQGINTEAFF.

The chain links TRBV12-3 or TRBV12-4 to TRBJ1-5; D perhaps matches TRBD1 (6 bases). V dropped 5 bases and J dropped 9 bases, with 23 bases sitting between them. The CDR3 sequence is 16 residues long. CDR3 sequence reads: CASSQKEGGTWGPQHF. As DNA, the CDR3 is TGTGCCAGCAGTCAGAAGGAGGGGGGGACTTGGGGGCCCCAGCATTTT.

This clonotype has a count of ten or more. This sequence joins TRBV7-2 and TRBJ2-5; 13 nucleotides align to TRBD2. The CDR3 contains 15 residues. Looked up from germline, CDR1 is SGHTA and CDR2 is FQGNSA. V trimming: 6 bases; J trimming: 4 bases; junction bases outside the gene matches: 5. The CDR3 reads CASRRTSGSPETQYF. The CDR3 DNA is TGTGCCAGCAGGCGGACTAGCGGGAGCCCAGAGACCCAGTACTTC.